A selection of T cell receptor beta chains follows, all from one sample in a study of cytomegalovirus exposure and HLA in healthy donors. TCRdb's table, derived via immunoSEQ multiplex PCR, lists solely in-frame clones and lacks some. The listing records approximately 130,000 clones. Sequences were obtained from PBMCs. The receptors derive from a woman between 55 and 75 years old in good health and CMV-seronegative. The CDR3 runs from the conserved cysteine through the conserved F or W. The D gene is left open where the match is weak.

V: TRBV5-1
J: TRBJ2-2
length: 14
D: TRBD1
CDR3: CASSTGTDTGELFF
DNA: TGCGCCAGCAGCACCGGGACAGACACCGGGGAGCTGTTTTTT

V: TRBV18
J: TRBJ1-1
length: 16
D: NA
CDR3: CASSPTGTRENTEAFF
DNA: TGTGCCAGCTCACCGACGGGTACGAGGGAGAACACTGAAGCTTTCTTT

V: TRBV19
J: TRBJ2-3
length: 14
D: NA
CDR3: CASSPQRGTDTQYF
DNA: TGTGCCAGTAGTCCCCAGCGGGGCACAGATACGCAGTATTTT

V: TRBV19
J: TRBJ2-5
length: 13
D: NA
CDR3: CASSQQGGETQYF
DNA: TGTGCCAGTAGTCAACAAGGAGGAGAGACCCAGTACTTC

V: TRBV11-1
J: TRBJ1-2
length: 17
D: NA
CDR3: CASSLLPGLDAAYGYTF
DNA: TGTGCCAGCAGCCTCCTTCCGGGGTTAGACGCTGCCTACGGCTACACCTTC

V: TRBV12-5
J: TRBJ2-3
length: 14
D: TRBD2
CDR3: CASGLGLAGDTQYF
DNA: TGTGCTAGTGGTTTGGGACTAGCAGGGGATACGCAGTATTTT

V: TRBV7-3
J: TRBJ2-6
length: 15
D: NA
CDR3: CASSFQGSGANVLTF
DNA: TGTGCCAGCAGCTTTCAGGGCTCTGGGGCCAACGTCCTGACTTTC

V: TRBV30
J: TRBJ2-7
length: 13
D: NA
CDR3: CAWSVRLLYEQYF
DNA: TGTGCCTGGAGTGTAAGACTCTTATACGAGCAGTACTTC

V: TRBV19
J: TRBJ2-1
length: 13
D: NA
CDR3: CASSMVGQKEQFF
DNA: TGTGCCAGTAGTATGGTTGGCCAGAAGGAGCAGTTCTTC

V: TRBV15
J: TRBJ2-3
length: 16
D: TRBD2
CDR3: CATSRGEAGVADTQYF
DNA: TGTGCCACCAGCAGGGGCGAAGCGGGAGTCGCAGATACGCAGTATTTT

V: TRBV12-5
J: TRBJ1-3
length: 16
D: NA
CDR3: CASGLVLWATGNTIYF
DNA: TGTGCTAGTGGTTTGGTACTGTGGGCTACAGGAAACACCATATATTTT

V: TRBV30
J: TRBJ2-2
length: 16
D: TRBD2
CDR3: CATGVGEGLDTGELFF
DNA: TGTGCAACGGGTGTGGGGGAGGGCCTGGACACCGGGGAGCTGTTTTTT

V: TRBV13
J: TRBJ2-3
length: 14
D: TRBD1
CDR3: CASRRTGRTDTQYF
DNA: TGTGCCAGCAGACGGACAGGGCGCACAGATACGCAGTATTTT

V: TRBV6-1
J: TRBJ2-7
length: 14
D: TRBD1
CDR3: CASSVDRGGWEQYF
DNA: TGTGCCAGCAGTGTGGACAGGGGAGGATGGGAGCAGTACTTC

V: TRBV6-5
J: TRBJ2-7
length: 13
D: TRBD1
CDR3: CASRRQGGYEQYF
DNA: TGTGCCAGCAGACGACAGGGCGGCTACGAGCAGTACTTC

V: TRBV6-6
J: TRBJ2-1
length: 16
D: TRBD2
CDR3: CASSGLGGSSYNEQFF
DNA: TGTGCCAGCAGTGGACTCGGCGGGAGCTCCTACAATGAGCAGTTCTTC

V: TRBV19
J: TRBJ2-2
length: 14
D: NA
CDR3: CASSMGAGSGELFF
DNA: TGTGCCAGTAGTATGGGTGCGGGGTCCGGGGAGCTGTTTTTT

V: TRBV19
J: TRBJ2-3
length: 15
D: TRBD2
CDR3: CASSITSGRADTQYF
DNA: TGTGCCAGTAGTATTACTAGCGGGAGGGCAGATACGCAGTATTTT

V: TRBV25-1
J: TRBJ2-2
length: 14
D: TRBD1
CDR3: CASSRDRRTGELFF
DNA: TGTGCCAGCAGTAGGGACAGAAGGACCGGGGAGCTGTTTTTT

V: TRBV5-6
J: TRBJ2-1
length: 18
D: TRBD2
CDR3: CASSFPPGARLAWNEQFF
DNA: TGTGCCAGCAGCTTTCCCCCAGGGGCCAGACTAGCGTGGAATGAGCAGTTCTTC

V: TRBV6-6
J: TRBJ2-1
length: 15
D: TRBD1
CDR3: CASSSGQGHYNEQFF
DNA: TGTGCCAGCAGCTCGGGACAGGGACACTACAATGAGCAGTTCTTC

V: TRBV5-1
J: TRBJ2-2
length: 20
D: TRBD1
CDR3: CASSLNGQGARMWNTGELFF
DNA: TGCGCCAGCAGCTTAAACGGACAGGGGGCGCGAATGTGGAACACCGGGGAGCTGTTTTTT

V: TRBV9
J: TRBJ2-2
length: 16
D: TRBD2
CDR3: CASSVIGGGAAGELFF
DNA: TGTGCCAGCAGCGTAATTGGCGGGGGGGCGGCCGGGGAGCTGTTTTTT

V: TRBV6-5
J: TRBJ2-2
length: 15
D: NA
CDR3: CASTGVEANTGELFF
DNA: TGTGCCAGCACGGGGGTAGAAGCGAACACCGGGGAGCTGTTTTTT

V: TRBV2
J: TRBJ2-5
length: 15
D: NA
CDR3: CASGASALPWETQYF
DNA: TGTGCCAGCGGGGCTAGCGCGCTCCCTTGGGAGACCCAGTACTTC

V: TRBV7-9
J: TRBJ2-5
length: 11
D: NA
CDR3: CASSLEADQYF
DNA: TGTGCCAGCAGCTTAGAGGCGGACCAGTACTTC

V: TRBV5-1
J: TRBJ2-1
length: 17
D: TRBD2
CDR3: CASSPPRLAGADNEQFF
DNA: TGCGCCAGCAGCCCGCCCAGACTAGCGGGAGCAGACAATGAGCAGTTCTTC

V: TRBV7-9
J: TRBJ1-1
length: 17
D: NA
CDR3: CASSLAFAQGYNTEAFF
DNA: TGTGCCAGCAGCTTAGCCTTCGCACAGGGTTACAACACTGAAGCTTTCTTT

V: TRBV28
J: TRBJ2-7
length: 15
D: NA
CDR3: CASSFASGLSYEQYF
DNA: TGTGCCAGCAGTTTCGCGTCAGGCCTATCCTACGAGCAGTACTTC

V: TRBV29-1
J: TRBJ2-1
length: 17
D: TRBD2
CDR3: CSVDGLAGGSSYNEQFF
DNA: TGCAGCGTTGATGGACTAGCGGGAGGGAGCTCCTACAATGAGCAGTTCTTC

V: TRBV7-2
J: TRBJ1-2
length: 15
D: TRBD1
CDR3: CASSSSGQSAYGYTF
DNA: TGTGCCAGCAGCTCATCGGGACAGAGCGCCTATGGCTACACCTTC

V: TRBV6-1
J: TRBJ2-1
length: 15
D: TRBD1
CDR3: CASSEVLTGFYEQFF
DNA: TGTGCCAGCAGTGAAGTCTTGACAGGGTTCTATGAGCAGTTCTTC

V: TRBV4-1
J: TRBJ2-3
length: 18
D: TRBD2
CDR3: CASSQGAGGGAFSDTQYF
DNA: TGCGCCAGCAGCCAAGGCGCGGGCGGGGGGGCCTTCTCAGATACGCAGTATTTT

V: TRBV5-4
J: TRBJ2-2
length: 17
D: TRBD2
CDR3: CASSLVWPSGGAGELFF
DNA: TGTGCCAGCAGCTTGGTATGGCCTAGCGGGGGAGCCGGGGAGCTGTTTTTT

V: TRBV2
J: TRBJ2-3
length: 16
D: TRBD1
CDR3: CASRSLGQGGTDTQYF
DNA: TGTGCCAGCAGATCACTGGGACAGGGAGGCACAGATACGCAGTATTTT

V: TRBV6-5
J: TRBJ2-7
length: 16
D: TRBD1
CDR3: CASSYRTGTGSYEQYF
DNA: TGTGCCAGCAGTTACCGAACCGGGACAGGGTCCTACGAGCAGTACTTC

V: TRBV6-1
J: TRBJ1-6
length: 13
D: NA
CDR3: CASSWTAQFTLHF
DNA: TGTGCCAGCAGTTGGACAGCCCAATTCACCCTCCACTTT